This T cell receptor beta chain was captured in a study of blood T cell repertoires in COVID-19. Study details: Spain, Italy and the United States supplied samples that represented acute and convalescent COVID-19. Nucleic acid was either cDNA or gDNA, and it came from T cells, B-cell-depleted T cells, or PBMCs.

In the original processing: Amplification from reference gene primers served as the basis for estimated nucleated cell counts. Sequencing was performed with immunoSEQ multiplex PCR; in TCRdb, only in-frame clones are kept and a portion is missing. Clonal size and the V and J genes are those of that table, whereas D and trimming came from the DNA. In the table there are about 140,000 clones, about 86% of which are singletons. V shed 0 bases and J 4 bases; nucleotides not matched to a gene: 6. This CDR3 is built from 15 residues. CDR1 SGHTS and CDR2 YDEGEE come from the germline V gene. J is TRBJ1-1 and V is TRBV5-8, with 7 bases lining up with TRBD1. Sequenced material: peripheral blood. This receptor was taken from a woman aged 55-69 years with acute or convalescent COVID-19. The CDR3 loop is CASSLDRGRGTEAFF. In DNA, the CDR3 is TGTGCCAGCAGCTTGGACAGGGGCCGCGGCACTGAAGCTTTCTTT.